The 9 T cell receptor beta chains presented below share a single source sample, sequenced in a study of blood T cell repertoires in COVID-19. Sequencing used immunoSEQ multiplex PCR; TCRdb keeps in-frame clones, though not all of them. The table has some 44,000 clones, over 80% seen once. The sample was peripheral blood. Receptors were obtained from a human donor in a cohort sampled during active COVID-19.

The chain couples TRBV5-4 to TRBJ2-1, with 7 bases identical to TRBD2. V shed 0 bases and J 8 bases; nucleotides not matched to a gene: 11. The CDR3 has 16 amino acids. Germline V CDR1 and CDR2: SGHNT, YYREEE (reference sequence). Here the CDR3 reads CASSLASSGSSHEQFF. The CDR3 nucleotides are TGTGCCAGCAGCTTGGCCTCTAGCGGTTCTAGCCATGAGCAGTTCTTC.

The chain joins TRBV28 to TRBJ1-2; 7 positions match TRBD1. J lost 3 bases, V lost 6 bases, and 4 bases had no gene match. The CDR3 contains 13 residues. Germline values: CDR1 MDHEN, CDR2 SYDVKM. The CDR3 here is CASSRGQHYGYTF. The CDR3 coding sequence is TGTGCCAGCAGCCGGGGACAGCACTATGGCTACACCTTC.

The chain uses TRBV7-2 and TRBJ2-7; TRBD1 matches 9 bases. This CDR3 spans 15 amino acids. Trimming took 5 bases from V and 3 from J; bases not matched to a gene: 8. Per germline, CDR1 SGHTA and CDR2 FQGNSA. The CDR3 region has the DNA TGTGCCAGCAGCCCATCCTCGGGACAGGGCTACGAGCAGTACTTC. Translating gives CASSPSSGQGYEQYF. The full variable domain, rest sourced from reference TRBV7-2 and TRBJ2-7, is GAGVSQSPSNKVTEKGKDVELRCDPISGHTALYWYRQSLGQGLEFLIYFQGNSAPDKSGLPSDRFSAERTGGSVSTLTIQRTQQEDSAVYLCASSPSSGQGYEQYFGPGTRLTVT.

The chain joins TRBV9 to TRBJ1-1; D is possibly TRBD1 (5 bases). There are 12 residues in the CDR3. Looked up from germline, CDR1 is SGDLS and CDR2 is YYNGEE. The V and J ends lost 0 bases and 8 bases respectively, with 8 bases between them. This CDR3 is CASSVDSGEAFF. In nucleotides, the CDR3 is TGTGCCAGCAGCGTAGATTCAGGGGAAGCTTTCTTT.

The rearrangement joins TRBV19 to TRBJ1-4, with TRBD1 as a possible D gene (5 bases). The CDR3 loop spans 13 amino acids. Germline V gene sequence: CDR1 LNHDA, CDR2 SQIVND (reference sequence). Trimming took off 7 bases at V and 3 bases at J, with 9 bases between the two ends. CDR3 bases: TGTGCCAGTAACCAGGGTTCTAATGAAAAACTGTTTTTT. This sequence encodes CASNQGSNEKLFF.

The chain employs TRBV2 and TRBJ1-4; D is perhaps TRBD1 (5 bases). Trimming stripped 4 bases from V and 4 bases from J, with 13 bases between. There are 15 residues in the CDR3. In germline, CDR1 is SNHLY, CDR2 FYNNEI. This CDR3 is CASSVGRAVNEKLFF. The CDR3 DNA follows: TGTGCCAGCAGTGTCGGCAGGGCAGTTAATGAAAAACTGTTTTTT.

The rearrangement uses TRBV24-1 and TRBJ2-1; 8 bases align to TRBD2. The germline CDR1 and CDR2 sequences are KGHDR and SFDVKD. This CDR3 comprises 19 residues. Trimming took 2 bases from V and 2 from J; bases not matched to a gene: 13. The CDR3 coding sequence is TGTGCCACCAGTGATTGGGCGGTGATGGTAGCGGGACCCTACAATGAGCAGTTCTTC. Translation gives CATSDWAVMVAGPYNEQFF.

This chain uses TRBV25-1 with TRBJ2-2, with D maybe TRBD2 (6 bases). The germline V and J ends were trimmed by 3 bases and 5 bases, with 13 bases remaining between them. The germline V gene encodes CDR1 MGHDK and CDR2 SYGVNS. The CDR3 totals 15 residues. The CDR3 region has the DNA TGTGCCAGCAGTGATGCGGGACGGTATACCGGGGAGCTGTTTTTT. Protein product: CASSDAGRYTGELFF.

The rearrangement joins TRBV11-2 to TRBJ2-5, with D hard to call. The CDR3 has 15 residues. Germline V gene lookup returns CDR1 SGHAT and CDR2 FQNNGV. Trimming left V 3 bases short and J 3 bases short, with 14 bases between. CDR3 protein: CASSFSPRSEETQYF. In DNA, the CDR3 is TGTGCCAGCAGCTTTTCCCCTAGGAGCGAAGAGACCCAGTACTTC. Full variable domain (remainder filled in from reference TRBV11-2 and TRBJ2-5): EAGVAQSPRYKIIEKRQSVAFWCNPISGHATLYWYQQILGQGPKLLIQFQNNGVVDDSQLPKDRFSAERLKGVDSTLKIQPAKLEDSAVYLCASSFSPRSEETQYFGPGTRLLVL.